These 10 T cell receptor beta chains came from one sample sequenced in a study of T-cell reconstitution after alpha-beta-depleted transplantation in children. For TCRbeta, the library was prepared with unique molecular identifiers. TCRdb itself ran the PCR reads through MiXCR, one entry per CDR3 protein. The sample consists of 200,000 to 250,000 distinct CDR3 sequences, 8.5% to 10% of them appearing once. The source was PBMCs from the stem cell graft donor, collected from the stem cell graft. The receptors originated from a human donor who donated a stem cell graft to a child with acute lymphoblastic leukemia.

This clonotype came up a few times. V gene TRBV20-1 combines with J gene TRBJ2-1; 7 bases map to TRBD2. This CDR3 is 14 amino acids long. Trimming at V came to 3 bases and at J to 3 bases, leaving 5 bases not matched to a gene. The germline V gene encodes CDR1 DFQATT and CDR2 SNEGSKA (reference sequence). The CDR3 DNA follows: TGCAGTGCTAGTAAGCGGGATAACTACAATGAGCAGTTCTTC. Protein: CSASKRDNYNEQFF.

V usage is TRBV29-1 and J usage is TRBJ1-1; tentatively, D is TRBD1 (5 bases). Trimming left V 6 bases short and J 11 bases short, with 13 bases between. The CDR3 totals 10 residues. Germline-derived CDR1 and CDR2 are SQVTM and ANQGSEA. CDR3 DNA: TGCAGCGTAGGGACCCCCACCGCTTTCTTT. This sequence encodes CSVGTPTAFF.

The J gene is TRBJ1-1, the V gene TRBV18, with D perhaps matching TRBD1 (5 bases). The CDR3 runs to 13 residues. CDR1 is KGHSH, CDR2 LQKENI, per germline. The V end lost 3 bases, the J end lost 6 bases, and 11 bases lay between the germline ends. The chain's CDR3 is CASSPSQGSEAFF. The CDR3 bases are TGTGCCAGCTCACCGAGTCAGGGCTCTGAAGCTTTCTTT.

The chain combines TRBV24-1 with TRBJ2-5; D not resolved. Germline CDR1 is KGHDR and CDR2 is SFDVKD. With 3 bases removed from V and 2 bases from J, the gap between germline ends came to 9 bases. The CDR3 contains 14 residues. The chain's CDR3 is CATSDRNWQETQYF. Here the CDR3 DNA reads TGTGCCACCAGTGATCGAAACTGGCAAGAGACCCAGTACTTC.

This clonotype has at least ten counts. The rearrangement joins TRBV29-1 to TRBJ2-7; TRBD1 matches 8 bases. Germline values: CDR1 SQVTM, CDR2 ANQGSEA. Germline trimming cut 3 bases from V and 3 bases from J; bases unmatched to any gene: 7. The CDR3 consists of 14 residues. The DNA of the CDR3 is TGCAGCGTTGATCCCGGGACAGGCGTCTACGAGCAGTACTTC. It translates to CSVDPGTGVYEQYF.

Many counts were recorded for this clonotype. The chain is built from TRBV27 and TRBJ2-3; D might be TRBD1 (5 bases). The length of the CDR3 is 16 residues. Germline V gene data show CDR1 as MNHEY and CDR2 as SMNVEV (reference sequence). Trimming took 1 base from V and 4 from J, leaving 15 bases between them. Here the CDR3 reads CASSLYQVQGPDTQYF. CDR3 bases: TGTGCCAGCAGTTTATATCAAGTGCAGGGCCCAGATACGCAGTATTTT.

This chain joins TRBV7-2 and TRBJ1-2; D is unresolved. The ends were cut back, 2 bases at V and 9 bases at J, with 13 bases in the middle. From germline, CDR1 is SGHTA and CDR2 FQGNSA. The CDR3 is made up of 13 amino acids. The CDR3 nucleotides read TGTGCCAGCAGCTTATTTTCAGAGGTTAGCTACACCTTC. It yields the protein CASSLFSEVSYTF.

The genes are TRBV4-1 and TRBJ1-2, with D uncertain. Deletions cut 0 bases from V and 1 base from J, with 9 bases between. Germline CDR1 is MGHRA and CDR2 is YSYEKL. This CDR3 is 15 amino acids long. DNA of the CDR3: TGCGCCAGCAGCCAAGATAGGACCATTAACTATGGCTACACCTTC. It yields the protein CASSQDRTINYGYTF.

There are a few counts of this clonotype. The chain has TRBV6-5 and TRBJ2-1; 14 bases map to TRBD2. CDR1 is MNHEY and CDR2 is SVGAGI in the germline V gene. The CDR3 has 18 residues. J was trimmed by 0 bases and V by 2 bases; bases with no gene match: 3. The CDR3 is CASSYGTSGGVSYNEQFF. CDR3 nucleotide sequence: TGTGCCAGCAGTTACGGGACTAGCGGGGGCGTCTCCTACAATGAGCAGTTCTTC.

This clonotype was detected many times. The chain is built from TRBV27 and TRBJ2-1; the D gene is possibly TRBD1 (6 bases). CDR3 length equals 16 residues. V lost 6 bases, J lost 6 bases, and 21 bases lay in between. In germline, CDR1 is MNHEY, CDR2 SMNVEV (reference sequence). For the CDR3, the DNA is TGTGCCAGCAGGGGGGTAGGAGGCGGACAGCTCAATGAGCAGTTCTTC. Residues: CASRGVGGGQLNEQFF.